This TCR beta chain was identified during a study of pediatric ulcerative colitis. Overall study: Most patients had pancolitis, and two had left-sided colitis. Study findings and constraints: A couple of rectal clonotypes were found only in ulcerative colitis patients, all of them.

The assay was run at survey level. Up to 500,000 reads were sequenced per sample. The repertoire was sequenced with immunoSEQ multiplex PCR; TCRdb's copy has only in-frame clones and lacks some. The sample shows around 64,000 clones, 70% to 85% of them seen only once. On this clone: Its antigen is currently unknown.

The length of the CDR3 is 18 residues. Germline CDR1 SEHNR, CDR2 FQNEAQ (reference sequence). Trimming cost V 4 bases and J 0 bases; bases outside gene matches: 8. Sequences were obtained from blood. The clonotype comes from a boy between 10 and 17 years old with moderate ulcerative colitis. V is TRBV7-9 and J is TRBJ2-3; TRBD2 matches at 12 bases. CDR3 nucleotides: TGTGCCAGCAGCTCACCTTTCGGGACTAGCGGGAGCACAGATACGCAGTATTTT. Protein sequence: CASSSPFGTSGSTDTQYF. Full variable domain (outside the CDR3, taken from reference TRBV7-9 and TRBJ2-3): DTGVSQNPRHKITKRGQNVTFRCDPISEHNRLYWYRQTLGQGPEFLTYFQNEAQLEKSRLLSDRFSAERPKGSFSTLEIQRTEQGDSAMYLCASSSPFGTSGSTDTQYFGPGTRLTVL.